The 6 T cell receptor beta chains below were found in one sample sequenced in a study of blood T cells in healthy people across ages. Primers used in a second PCR of roughly 6 to 11 cycles were a sample-barcoded 5' primer and a J-beta primer mix. In TCRdb, the 5' RACE reads were re-called with MiXCR into one record per CDR3 protein. The sample contains about 680,000 distinct CDR3 sequences, about 52% of which appear only once. Input material: blood. The receptor set was obtained from a woman aged 60-70 years in good health.

The chain couples TRBV3-1 to TRBJ2-5; 9 nucleotides match TRBD2. CDR1 is LGHDT, CDR2 YNNKEL, per germline (reference sequence). The CDR3 has 15 residues. With V trimmed by 6 bases and J by 6 bases, 11 bases remained unmatched. CDR3 region: CASSDGTSILKTQYF. CDR3 bases: TGTGCCAGCAGTGACGGGACTAGCATTTTAAAGACCCAGTACTTC.

Worth noting for this clonotype: One junction end disagrees with the germline gene, perhaps due to a read error. V usage is TRBV19 and J usage is TRBJ1-2; D might be TRBD1 (5 bases). The CDR3 loop spans 14 amino acids. Germline values: CDR1 LNHDA, CDR2 SQIVND (reference sequence). The DNA for the CDR3 is TGTGCCACCAAGAAGGGGAGGGATAACCATGGCTACACCTTC. Protein: CATKKGRDNHGYTF.

V gene TRBV27 combines with J gene TRBJ2-2; D is uncertain. V was pared by 3 bases and J by 5 bases, with 4 bases between. Germline-derived CDR1 and CDR2 are MNHEY and SMNVEV (reference sequence). The CDR3 has 12 residues. The CDR3 coding sequence is TGTGCCAGCAGTTTCAGAACCGGGGAGCTGTTTTTT. As protein: CASSFRTGELFF.

There are a few counts of this clonotype. The chain carries TRBV10-3 and TRBJ2-7; D is unresolved. V was trimmed by 6 bases and J by 0 bases, leaving 12 bases between them. The CDR3 sequence is 14 residues long. Germline V gene lookup returns CDR1 ENHRY and CDR2 SYGVKD. CDR3 amino acids: CAIRPPGGSYEQYF. The CDR3 DNA follows: TGTGCCATCAGACCACCGGGTGGCTCCTACGAGCAGTACTTC.

The sample holds one count of this clonotype. The J gene is TRBJ2-1, the V gene TRBV12-3 or TRBV12-4; TRBD2 aligns across 7 bases. Trimming took 6 bases from V and 6 from J; bases not matched to a gene: 17. The CDR3 is 17 amino acids. CDR3 amino acids: CASSLRSGGRVGNEQFF. The CDR3 region has the DNA TGTGCCAGCAGCTTAAGATCGGGGGGTAGAGTCGGCAATGAGCAGTTCTTC.

V gene TRBV29-1 combines with J gene TRBJ2-2; TRBD2 matches at 7 bases. Germline V gene lookup returns CDR1 SQVTM and CDR2 ANQGSEA. This CDR3 is 12 amino acids long. After removal of 5 bases from V and 6 bases from J, the junction contained 3 bases not matched to a gene. The CDR3 region is CSVLREPGELFF. CDR3 DNA sequence: TGCAGCGTTCTGCGGGAGCCCGGGGAGCTGTTTTTT.